This entry lists 31 T cell receptor beta chains sequenced from one sample in a study of CD8 T cells in Susac syndrome. RNA, at about 0.45 to 1 ug, was reverse transcribed with random hexamers. TCRdb recomputed calls from the immunoSEQ multiplex PCR reads with MiXCR, one row per CDR3 protein. There are some 130,000 distinct CDR3 sequences in the sample; 95% occur only once, and roughly 0.2% lies in the top ten. Sequenced sample: CD8+ T cells from PBMCs. The receptors derive from a human donor with Susac syndrome.

This chain links TRBV20-1 with TRBJ1-1, with D possibly TRBD1 on 6 matching bases. Germline V gene data show CDR1 as DFQATT and CDR2 as SNEGSKA (reference sequence). Trimming took off 3 bases at V and 8 bases at J, with 19 bases between the two ends. This CDR3 has 14 amino acids. The CDR3 region is CSASDGQGTTEAFF. CDR3 nucleotide sequence: TGCAGTGCTAGTGACGGGCAGGGGACTACCGAAGCTTTCTTT.

This sequence joins TRBV2 and TRBJ1-2; D is ambiguous. Germline CDR1 SNHLY, CDR2 FYNNEI. V was pared by 11 bases and J by 2 bases, with 9 bases between. This CDR3 contains 11 residues. The CDR3: CARRENYGYTF. The CDR3 coding sequence is TGTGCCCGCCGGGAGAACTATGGCTACACCTTC.

The J gene is TRBJ2-7, the V gene TRBV4-1; 10 nucleotides agree with TRBD2. Losses at the gene ends were 4 bases for V and 3 bases for J; bases not matched to a gene: 9. The germline CDR1 and CDR2 sequences are MGHRA and YSYEKL. CDR3 length: 16 amino acids. The CDR3 is CASSPFEREGLYEQYF. The DNA for the CDR3 is TGCGCCAGCAGCCCCTTTGAGCGGGAGGGCCTCTACGAGCAGTACTTC.

V and J are TRBV4-1 and TRBJ2-3; 14 positions agree with TRBD2. V shed 1 base, J shed 3 bases, and the junction held 3 bases outside the gene matches. The CDR3 totals 17 residues. Germline V gene sequence: CDR1 MGHRA, CDR2 YSYEKL. Here the CDR3 DNA reads TGCGCCAGCAGCCAAGGACTAGCGGGGGGGAGGACAGATACGCAGTATTTT. Its translation: CASSQGLAGGRTDTQYF.

The chain links TRBV5-1 to TRBJ2-7; 7 bases line up with TRBD2. Germline V gene lookup returns CDR1 SGHRS and CDR2 YFSETQ. The CDR3 extends over 16 amino acids. V dropped 2 bases and J dropped 2; count of bases not matched to a gene: 10. The CDR3 sequence is CASSLGGSQPPYEQYF. The CDR3 DNA reads as TGCGCCAGCAGCTTAGGCGGGAGTCAACCCCCCTACGAGCAGTACTTC.

There are a few counts of this clonotype. The chain links TRBV27 to TRBJ1-2; the match to TRBD1 covers 7 bases. V lost 6 bases, J lost 8 bases, and 9 bases stayed unmatched. This CDR3 has 13 amino acids. The germline CDR1 and CDR2 sequences are MNHEY and SMNVEV (reference sequence). Written as DNA, the CDR3 is TGTGCCAGCAGCCACGGGACAGTGGACGGCTACACCTTC. It specifies CASSHGTVDGYTF.

This clonotype is a singleton in its sample. The rearrangement uses TRBV25-1 and TRBJ1-1; unclear D gene. V was cut by 0 bases and J by 8 bases, with 10 bases left in between. This CDR3 spans 13 amino acids. Germline V lookup: CDR1 MGHDK, CDR2 SYGVNS. CDR3 bases: TGTGCCAGCAGTGAATATATAATGGGGGAAGCTTTCTTT. Amino acid sequence: CASSEYIMGEAFF.

This chain joins TRBV12-5 and TRBJ2-6, with a weak D call TRBD1 (5 bases). Between the trimmed V and J ends, which lost 11 bases and 6 bases, there was a span of 14 bases. The germline V gene encodes CDR1 LGHNT and CDR2 FRNRAP. The CDR3 has 13 residues. Here the CDR3 DNA reads TGTGCTCCAGGGCACGAGGTGGCCAACGTCCTGACTTTC. Protein product: CAPGHEVANVLTF.

J is TRBJ2-7 and V is TRBV7-9, with D unresolved. V lost 0 bases, J lost 3 bases, and 6 bases lay in between. Per germline, CDR1 SEHNR and CDR2 FQNEAQ (reference sequence). This CDR3 comprises 13 residues. For the CDR3, the DNA is TGTGCCAGCAGCTTAGCGCTAAGCTACGAGCAGTACTTC. It specifies CASSLALSYEQYF.

The table lists this clonotype with a few counts. The rearrangement joins TRBV6-5 to TRBJ2-7; D is unresolved. Trimming stripped 6 bases from V and 2 bases from J, with 8 bases between. The CDR3 has 12 residues. Germline lookup yields CDR1 MNHEY and CDR2 SVGAGI. CDR3: CASSPSPYEQYF. CDR3 nucleotides: TGTGCCAGCAGCCCCAGCCCCTACGAGCAGTACTTC.

This chain uses TRBV9 with TRBJ2-7; D gene ambiguous. The CDR3 extends over 14 amino acids. V lost 0 bases and J lost 0, with 7 bases in between. Germline V gives CDR1 SGDLS, CDR2 YYNGEE. For the CDR3, the DNA is TGTGCCAGCAGCGTAGTGGCTAGCTCCTACGAGCAGTACTTC. It translates to CASSVVASSYEQYF.

CDR3 coding DNA: TGTGCCAGCAGGGTGGGGGGGCAAGGAGGAAACATTCAGTACTTC. Protein product: CASRVGGQGGNIQYF. The rearrangement joins TRBV2 to TRBJ2-4; TRBD2 is a possible D gene (7 bases). CDR3 length: 15 amino acids. CDR1 is SNHLY, CDR2 FYNNEI, per germline. The ends were cut back, 6 bases at V and 6 bases at J, with 18 bases in the middle.

This clonotype showed up just a few times. The genes are TRBV9 and TRBJ2-2; the D is unclear. Trimming stripped 0 bases from V and 7 bases from J, with 4 bases between. This CDR3 is built from 12 residues. Per germline, CDR1 SGDLS and CDR2 YYNGEE. CDR3 sequence (DNA): TGTGCCAGCAGCGTAGCTGGCGGGGAGCTGTTTTTT. Translating it yields CASSVAGGELFF.

This clonotype was seen once. The rearrangement uses TRBV13 and TRBJ1-1; a possible D gene is TRBD1 (5 bases). This CDR3 spans 17 amino acids. V lost 0 bases and J 3 bases, leaving 17 bases between the germline ends. The germline V gene encodes CDR1 PRHDT and CDR2 FYEKMQ (reference sequence). As DNA, the CDR3 is TGTGCCAGCAGCTTAGGCCCCTTAGACAGTGCAGACACTGAAGCTTTCTTT. It specifies CASSLGPLDSADTEAFF.

The chain uses TRBV4-1 and TRBJ1-4; no clear D. Germline lookup yields CDR1 MGHRA and CDR2 YSYEKL. The CDR3 has 14 amino acids. V dropped 4 bases and J dropped 4 bases, with 10 bases sitting between them. The CDR3: CASSPRTVNEKLFF. The DNA for the CDR3 is TGCGCCAGCAGCCCACGGACCGTTAATGAAAAACTGTTTTTT.

Here the CDR3 reads CATSRTLTEAFF. Here the CDR3 DNA reads TGTGCCACCAGCAGAACCCTGACTGAAGCTTTCTTT. The chain couples TRBV15 to TRBJ1-1; D unresolved. Germline V gene data show CDR1 as LNHNV and CDR2 as YYDKDF (reference sequence). V lost 2 bases and J 5 bases, leaving 6 bases between the germline ends. The CDR3 has 12 amino acids.

The J gene is TRBJ1-4, the V gene TRBV4-1; 8 bases fit TRBD1. The junction had 3 bases not matched to a gene; V was cut back by 4 bases and J by 8 bases. Germline loops: CDR1 MGHRA, CDR2 YSYEKL. This CDR3 comprises 13 residues. CDR3 DNA: TGCGCCAGCAGCCGGGGACAGGTCGAAAAACTGTTTTTT. Amino acid sequence: CASSRGQVEKLFF.

This clonotype was seen more than once but under ten times. V is TRBV2 and J is TRBJ1-1; D uncertain. The CDR3 is made up of 14 amino acids. Germline-derived CDR1 and CDR2 are SNHLY and FYNNEI. Trimming stripped 4 bases from V and 1 base from J, with 10 bases between. The CDR3 reads CASSVGRGNTEAFF. As DNA, the CDR3 is TGTGCCAGCAGTGTTGGTCGGGGGAACACTGAAGCTTTCTTT.

This chain joins TRBV7-9 and TRBJ2-7; D unclear. The germline V and J ends were trimmed by 1 base and 0 bases, with 10 bases remaining between them. In germline, CDR1 is SEHNR, CDR2 FQNEAQ (reference sequence). The CDR3 is 15 residues long. CDR3 in DNA: TGTGCCAGCAGCTTAGGGGGTTTCAACTCCTACGAGCAGTACTTC. It encodes CASSLGGFNSYEQYF.

The chain has TRBV20-1 and TRBJ1-5; the D gene is possibly TRBD1 (6 bases). The V end was cut by 1 base, the J end by 15 bases, with 16 bases between. Germline CDR1 and CDR2: DFQATT and SNEGSKA (reference sequence). This CDR3 is 12 amino acids long. The CDR3 is CSARGPSGARHF. The CDR3 DNA sequence: TGCAGTGCTAGAGGTCCCTCGGGGGCTAGGCATTTT.

This clonotype appeared a single time. The V and J genes are TRBV9 and TRBJ2-5; 10 bases are shared with TRBD2. CDR1 is SGDLS, CDR2 YYNGEE, per germline. This CDR3 region has 17 residues. Trimming cost V 0 bases and J 0 bases; bases outside gene matches: 5. The CDR3 spells CASSVGAGTSDQETQYF. The CDR3 nucleotides read TGTGCCAGCAGCGTAGGGGCGGGGACTAGCGACCAAGAGACCCAGTACTTC.

The chain combines TRBV20-1 with TRBJ2-1; tentative D call: TRBD2 (6 bases). The CDR3 has 14 residues. Between the trimmed V and J ends, which lost 2 bases and 6 bases, there was a span of 14 bases. The germline V gene encodes CDR1 DFQATT and CDR2 SNEGSKA (reference sequence). DNA of the CDR3: TGCAGTGCTAGAAGATGGCTAGCGTCCAATGAGCAGTTCTTC. It translates to CSARRWLASNEQFF.

The CDR3 DNA is TGTGCCAGCAACGACCGGGACAGGGATGAAAAACTGTTTTTT. This gives the protein CASNDRDRDEKLFF. The chain joins TRBV6-6 to TRBJ1-4; 9 bases map to TRBD1. Germline values: CDR1 MNHNY, CDR2 SVGAGI (reference sequence). The CDR3 covers 14 residues. The trim removed 7 bases at V and 6 bases at J, leaving 6 bases unmatched.

The V call is TRBV28, the J call TRBJ2-3; 8 positions match TRBD1. Germline V CDR1 and CDR2: MDHEN, SYDVKM. V lost 10 bases to trimming and J lost 4 bases; unmatched junction nucleotides: 10. The CDR3 extends over 14 amino acids. The DNA for the CDR3 is TGTGCCACCTCTCGACAGGGGAGCCCAGATACGCAGTATTTT. It yields the protein CATSRQGSPDTQYF.

This chain connects TRBV29-1 to TRBJ2-2; the match to TRBD2 covers 14 bases. The CDR3 consists of 21 residues. Germline CDR1 reads SQVTM; CDR2 reads ANQGSEA. The J segment lost 6 bases and the V segment lost 7 bases, leaving 25 bases of the junction unmatched. The CDR3 reads CSAFLNRGQRTSGRSPGELFF. Written as DNA, the CDR3 is TGCAGCGCGTTCTTGAACAGGGGGCAGCGGACTAGCGGGAGGTCACCCGGGGAGCTGTTTTTT.

The CDR3 is CSVVIGTGDSGNTIYF. Here the CDR3 DNA reads TGCAGCGTTGTTATCGGGACAGGGGATTCTGGAAACACCATATATTTT. This rearrangement joins TRBV29-1 to TRBJ1-3, with TRBD1 identical over 10 bases. The CDR3 sequence is 16 residues long. The germline gives CDR1 SQVTM, CDR2 ANQGSEA. The V and J ends lost 4 bases and 1 base, in that order; junction bases with no gene match: 7.

The gene calls are TRBV6-5 and TRBJ2-7, with 11 bases identical to TRBD1. CDR1 MNHEY and CDR2 SVGAGI come from the germline V gene. Unmatched junction bases numbered 12, after V lost 2 bases and J lost 3 bases. The CDR3 runs to 18 residues. The CDR3 is CASSYPKTGTGGNYEQYF. CDR3 nucleotide sequence: TGTGCCAGCAGTTACCCCAAAACCGGGACAGGGGGGAACTACGAGCAGTACTTC.

V gene TRBV2 combines with J gene TRBJ2-2, with 7 bases aligning to TRBD2. The junction had 5 bases not matched to a gene; V was cut back by 2 bases and J by 5 bases. CDR1 is SNHLY and CDR2 is FYNNEI in the germline V gene. This CDR3 has 15 residues. CDR3 in DNA: TGTGCCAGCAGTGAAAATGCGGGAGAGACCGGGGAGCTGTTTTTT. Encoded protein: CASSENAGETGELFF.

The V gene is TRBV12-3 or TRBV12-4, the J gene TRBJ2-7; tentative D call: TRBD1 (6 bases). Deletions cut 3 bases from V and 5 bases from J, with 11 bases between. This CDR3 has 13 amino acids. CDR3 protein: CASSLQGFDEQYF. In nucleotides, the CDR3 is TGTGCCAGCAGTTTGCAGGGGTTCGACGAGCAGTACTTC.

The genes are TRBV5-4 and TRBJ2-3; 12 bases line up with TRBD2. V lost 0 bases, J lost 5 bases, and 4 bases stayed unmatched. This CDR3 comprises 16 residues. Germline values: CDR1 SGHNT, CDR2 YYREEE (reference sequence). The CDR3 here is CASSLGLAGVVDTQYF. The CDR3 DNA is TGTGCCAGCAGCTTGGGACTAGCGGGAGTGGTAGATACGCAGTATTTT.

This chain joins TRBV28 and TRBJ1-2; D is uncertain. CDR3 length: 12 residues. Germline V gene sequence: CDR1 MDHEN, CDR2 SYDVKM. V gave up 11 bases and J gave up 5 bases, with 15 bases separating them. CDR3 sequence reads: CAATDGPYGYTF. The CDR3 nucleotides read TGTGCCGCCACGGACGGCCCTTATGGCTACACCTTC.